This is a list of T cell receptor beta chains from one sample in a study of blood T cell repertoires in COVID-19. Only in-frame clones appear in the TCRdb table, and some are missing; sequencing was by immunoSEQ multiplex PCR. The sample contains 120,000 or so clones, about four fifths of which appear only once. Sequenced: peripheral blood. The source of these receptors is a man aged 40-49 years with active or convalescent COVID-19. CDR3s include the opening cysteine and the closing phenylalanine or tryptophan.

cdr3_aa: CAFTGAGANVLTF; j_call: TRBJ2-6; v_call: TRBV30
cdr3_aa: CASKRGSEKLFF; j_call: TRBJ1-4; v_call: TRBV28
cdr3_aa: CASSPSGGTEAFF; j_call: TRBJ1-1; v_call: TRBV5-1
cdr3_aa: CASSQELGLYEQYF; j_call: TRBJ2-7; v_call: TRBV14
cdr3_aa: CASSSTGRSGYTF; j_call: TRBJ1-2; v_call: TRBV6-2/TRBV6-3
cdr3_aa: CSASGTGSYEQYF; j_call: TRBJ2-7; v_call: TRBV20-1
cdr3_aa: CASSRDRGPLEKLFF; j_call: TRBJ1-4; v_call: TRBV6-2/TRBV6-3
cdr3_aa: CASSEGLDTTNEKLFF; j_call: TRBJ1-4; v_call: TRBV2
cdr3_aa: CASRPGQATYEQYF; j_call: TRBJ2-7; v_call: TRBV10-1
cdr3_aa: CASSFRQQSPNYGYTF; j_call: TRBJ1-2; v_call: TRBV27
cdr3_aa: CASSHSGTTEAFF; j_call: TRBJ1-1; v_call: TRBV5-1
cdr3_aa: CATSDSINTEAFF; j_call: TRBJ1-1; v_call: TRBV24-1
cdr3_aa: CASSATTGANTEAFF; j_call: TRBJ1-1; v_call: TRBV9
cdr3_aa: CASSRGDPKGGDTQYF; j_call: TRBJ2-3; v_call: TRBV7-3
cdr3_aa: CATRSTSGGNEQFF; j_call: TRBJ2-1; v_call: TRBV24-1
cdr3_aa: CASSYSNEALKAFF; j_call: TRBJ1-1; v_call: TRBV6-5
cdr3_aa: CASRRDRGWDQPQHF; j_call: TRBJ1-5; v_call: TRBV2
cdr3_aa: CASSLSGQSNYGYTF; j_call: TRBJ1-2; v_call: TRBV11-2
cdr3_aa: CASSLGGSYEQYF; j_call: TRBJ2-7; v_call: TRBV6-5
cdr3_aa: CASSKIEPYF; j_call: TRBJ2-7; v_call: TRBV21-1
cdr3_aa: CAWSGISEQFF; j_call: TRBJ2-1; v_call: TRBV30
cdr3_aa: CASSQGGRANEQYF; j_call: TRBJ2-7; v_call: TRBV14
cdr3_aa: CASSPYPRERHEQYF; j_call: TRBJ2-7; v_call: TRBV5-6
cdr3_aa: CASSPDPGLAVGELFF; j_call: TRBJ2-2; v_call: TRBV5-1
cdr3_aa: CASSWLQGMAFF; j_call: TRBJ1-1; v_call: TRBV6-5
cdr3_aa: CASSLEGARSYEQYF; j_call: TRBJ2-7; v_call: TRBV5-4
cdr3_aa: CASSYGTGYYEQYF; j_call: TRBJ2-7; v_call: TRBV6-5
cdr3_aa: CSARLSGTLFF; j_call: TRBJ2-1; v_call: TRBV20-1
cdr3_aa: CASSQEVAGHNEQFF; j_call: TRBJ2-1; v_call: TRBV4-2
cdr3_aa: CASSSDRLNTEAFF; j_call: TRBJ1-1; v_call: TRBV7-3